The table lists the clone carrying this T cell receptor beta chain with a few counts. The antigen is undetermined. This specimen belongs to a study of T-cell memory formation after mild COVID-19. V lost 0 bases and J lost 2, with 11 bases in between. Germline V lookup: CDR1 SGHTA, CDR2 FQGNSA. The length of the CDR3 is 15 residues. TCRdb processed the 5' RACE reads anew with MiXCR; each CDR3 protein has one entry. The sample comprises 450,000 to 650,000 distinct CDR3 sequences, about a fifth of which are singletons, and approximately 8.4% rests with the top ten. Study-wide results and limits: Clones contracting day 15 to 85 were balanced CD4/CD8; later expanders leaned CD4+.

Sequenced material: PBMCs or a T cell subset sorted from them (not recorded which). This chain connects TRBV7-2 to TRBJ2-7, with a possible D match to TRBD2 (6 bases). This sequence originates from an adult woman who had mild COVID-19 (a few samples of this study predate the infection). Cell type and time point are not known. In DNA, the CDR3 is TGTGCCAGCAGCTTAGCTCCTAGCGTTCCCTACGAGCAGTACTTC. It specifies CASSLAPSVPYEQYF. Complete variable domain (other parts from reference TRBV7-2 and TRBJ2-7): GAGVSQSPSNKVTEKGKDVELRCDPISGHTALYWYRQSLGQGLEFLIYFQGNSAPDKSGLPSDRFSAERTGGSVSTLTIQRTQQEDSAVYLCASSLAPSVPYEQYFGPGTRLTVT.